Sequencing of this TCR beta chain was carried out in a study of T cells in Graves' hyperthyroidism and ophthalmopathy. Points from the study as a whole: A model built on 13 V-J features separated ophthalmopathy from stable hyperthyroidism.

The V end was cut by 6 bases, the J end by 5 bases, with 13 bases between. The CDR3 is 13 amino acids. This clonotype was found many times. Its specificity is unknown. Amplification of TCR beta CDR3 regions used RNA as the template. RT-PCR in the first round (using the HTBI primer set) targeted the TCR CDR3. TCRdb passed the multiplex PCR reads through MiXCR, listing each CDR3 protein once. This table holds 410,000 or so distinct CDR3 sequences, under 15% found once. The sample comprised blood. This chain joins TRBV12-3 or TRBV12-4 and TRBJ2-5; D is unresolved. This receptor was identified in a man between 18 and 29 years old with Graves' ophthalmopathy. CDR3 bases: TGTGCCAGCAGCCTGGGCCCAAGGGAGACCCAGTACTTC. Translation gives CASSLGPRETQYF.